This entry describes one T cell receptor beta chain. The antigen is undetermined. The CDR3 is made up of 13 amino acids. CDR1 is SQVTM, CDR2 ANQGSEA, per germline. With 5 bases clipped from V and 3 bases from J, the junction kept 6 bases outside the gene matches. The entry originates in a study of T cell responses to AZD1222 COVID-19 vaccine. Overall study results and limits: Seropositive at baseline were only a handful of AZD1222 recipients. Vaccine-associated CD4 TCRs spanned spike, dominant at 160-218 and 743-854. Mostly white British, mostly female donors; authors suggested clonal diversity may be underestimated.

Sequencing used immunoSEQ multiplex PCR; TCRdb keeps in-frame clones, though not all of them. The sample has 150,000 to 200,000 clones; 92% are singletons. Whether given at about 4 or about 12 weeks, second doses were pooled. Sequencing was performed on peripheral blood, taken 28 days after the second AZD1222 dose. The chain employs TRBV29-1 and TRBJ2-7; 8 positions agree with TRBD1. This clonotype was obtained from an adult who received the AZD1222 COVID-19 vaccine. The CDR3 loop reads CSVPGTGNYEQYF. The CDR3 DNA sequence: TGCAGCGTTCCAGGGACAGGCAACTACGAGCAGTACTTC.